This T cell receptor beta chain was profiled in a study of T-cell reconstitution after alpha-beta-depleted transplantation in children. The V end was cut by 0 bases, the J end by 8 bases, with 14 bases between. The CDR3 has 15 residues. The germline CDR1 and CDR2 sequences are SGHNT and YYREEE (reference sequence). Unique molecular identifiers were incorporated when the TCRbeta library was constructed. TCRdb redid the calling of the PCR reads with MiXCR, one entry per CDR3 protein. Among about 500,000 distinct CDR3 sequences listed, 32% were seen once. This chain links TRBV5-4 with TRBJ2-2; D may be TRBD1 (6 bases). This TCR was recovered from a human donor who donated a stem cell graft to a child with aplastic anemia. This specimen consisted of PBMCs from the stem cell graft donor, obtained from the stem cell graft. The CDR3 DNA follows: TGTGCCAGCAGCTTGGACTTTCAGGGGCAGGGGGAGCTGTTTTTT. Amino acid sequence: CASSLDFQGQGELFF.